Following are 21 T cell receptor beta chains from one sample sequenced in a study of shared clonotypes between healthy human individuals. Assay: immunoSEQ multiplex PCR; the TCRdb copy retains only in-frame clones and omits some. Among about 2,100,000 clones listed, 85% to 95% were seen once. CD45RO-negative CD8 cells positively selected for CCR7 made up the naive population, which excluded terminally differentiated effector memory CD45RA+ cells. Sequencing was done on a sample of naive CD8+ T cells from PBMCs. These receptors all come from a man between 18 and 35 years old in good health. Some clones in this sample may be carry-over from other donors' samples.

DNA for the CDR3: TGTGCCAGCAGTTTATCGGACAGCCGAAAGGGTTACGAGCAGTACTTC. This codes for CASSLSDSRKGYEQYF. This rearrangement joins TRBV27 to TRBJ2-7; tentatively, D is TRBD1 (6 bases). The germline CDR1 and CDR2 sequences are MNHEY and SMNVEV (reference sequence). The germline V and J ends were trimmed by 0 bases and 4 bases, with 16 bases remaining between them. CDR3 length: 16 amino acids.

This clone was observed a single time. V is TRBV7-9 and J is TRBJ2-1; no firm D call. The V gene's germline CDR1 is SEHNR and CDR2 FQNEAQ (reference sequence). The CDR3 is 16 residues long. V was pared by 4 bases and J by 4 bases, with 17 bases between. The CDR3 region is CASSSDGPDQYNEQFF. As DNA, the CDR3 is TGTGCCAGCAGCTCAGATGGCCCAGACCAATACAATGAGCAGTTCTTC.

J is TRBJ2-7 and V is TRBV4-3, with 10 bases lining up with TRBD1. CDR1 is LGHNA and CDR2 is YSLEER in the germline V gene. V was pared by 4 bases and J by 4 bases, with 4 bases of the junction left unmatched. The CDR3 length is 14 residues. CDR3 region: CASSPWDRGYEQYF. The CDR3 DNA is TGCGCCAGCAGCCCGTGGGACAGGGGTTACGAGCAGTACTTC.

In its sample, this clone was seen once. The chain has TRBV28 and TRBJ2-3; 10 bases are shared with TRBD2. The germline gives CDR1 MDHEN, CDR2 SYDVKM. The CDR3 covers 16 residues. After removal of 1 base from V and 6 bases from J, the junction contained 7 bases not matched to a gene. The CDR3 DNA is TGTGCCAGCAGTTTATTGGCGCTAGCGGGAGAGGATACGCAGTATTTT. Protein: CASSLLALAGEDTQYF.

The DNA of the CDR3 is TGTGCCAGCAGCTCGACTAGCGGGGGGCGCCCCTACGAGCAGTACTTC. Translating it yields CASSSTSGGRPYEQYF. The chain recombines TRBV13 with TRBJ2-7; TRBD2 matches at 13 bases. The junction had 5 bases not matched to a gene; V was cut back by 4 bases and J by 2 bases. The CDR3 has 16 residues. Looked up from germline, CDR1 is PRHDT and CDR2 is FYEKMQ (reference sequence).

The chain carries TRBV28 and TRBJ2-3, with TRBD2 matching over 13 bases. There are 15 residues in the CDR3. CDR1 and CDR2 (germline): MDHEN, SYDVKM. Trimming cost V 8 bases and J 2 bases; bases outside gene matches: 4. The CDR3 spells CASGLAGDPTDTQYF. The CDR3 coding sequence is TGTGCCAGCGGACTAGCGGGAGACCCCACAGATACGCAGTATTTT.

The chain is built from TRBV7-9 and TRBJ2-2, with D possibly matching TRBD2 (5 bases). Germline assignment: CDR1 SEHNR and CDR2 FQNEAQ (reference sequence). The CDR3 is 15 residues long. The V end lost 1 base, the J end lost 7 bases, and 13 bases lay between the germline ends. The chain's CDR3 is CASSLGWEKGGELFF. In DNA, the CDR3 is TGTGCCAGCAGCTTAGGCTGGGAGAAGGGCGGGGAGCTGTTTTTT. The complete variable domain, with remaining parts taken from reference TRBV7-9 and TRBJ2-2, reads DTGVSQNPRHKITKRGQNVTFRCDPISEHNRLYWYRQTLGQGPEFLTYFQNEAQLEKSRLLSDRFSAERPKGSFSTLEIQRTEQGDSAMYLCASSLGWEKGGELFFGEGSRLTVL.

In the case of this clone: Other DNA sequences in this specimen translate into the identical CDR3. This sequence joins TRBV27 and TRBJ2-7; 9 nucleotides line up with TRBD1. This CDR3 has 13 amino acids. The V segment lost 5 bases and the J segment 5 bases; nucleotides outside the gene matches: 4. In germline, CDR1 is MNHEY, CDR2 SMNVEV (reference sequence). This CDR3 is CASSMDRGNEQYF. The CDR3 coding sequence is TGTGCCAGCAGTATGGACAGGGGCAACGAGCAGTACTTC.

This clone was observed once. The chain is built from TRBV9 and TRBJ2-6; 7 bases agree with TRBD1. This CDR3 spans 17 amino acids. Germline CDR1 reads SGDLS; CDR2 reads YYNGEE. The V gene end was trimmed by 0 bases and the J gene end by 2 bases; junction bases not matched to a gene: 5. CDR3 region: CASSVGYRGTGANVLTF. In DNA, the CDR3 is TGTGCCAGCAGCGTAGGGTACAGGGGAACTGGGGCCAACGTCCTGACTTTC.

The chain combines TRBV27 with TRBJ1-1; tentative D call: TRBD1 (6 bases). CDR1 is MNHEY and CDR2 is SMNVEV in the germline V gene (reference sequence). The CDR3 extends over 18 amino acids. With 0 bases removed from V and 1 base from J, the gap between germline ends came to 18 bases. Here the CDR3 reads CASSLSAGYTGKNTEAFF. The CDR3 DNA reads as TGTGCCAGCAGTTTATCTGCGGGTTACACAGGGAAGAACACTGAAGCTTTCTTT.

The V and J genes are TRBV27 and TRBJ1-1; tentatively, D is TRBD1 (6 bases). This CDR3 comprises 15 residues. Germline assignment: CDR1 MNHEY and CDR2 SMNVEV (reference sequence). V gave up 2 bases and J gave up 0 bases, with 10 bases separating them. The CDR3 is CASSLVQGMNTEAFF. CDR3 nucleotide sequence: TGTGCCAGCAGTTTAGTGCAGGGGATGAACACTGAAGCTTTCTTT.

As DNA, the CDR3 is TGTGCCAGTAGTATAAGGGATGGACTAGCGAGGTTGCCGCAGTTCTTC. It translates to CASSIRDGLARLPQFF. The chain couples TRBV19 to TRBJ2-1; TRBD2 matches at 9 bases. This CDR3 contains 16 residues. The junction had 14 bases not matched to a gene; V was cut back by 2 bases and J by 12 bases. In germline, CDR1 is LNHDA, CDR2 SQIVND (reference sequence). Full variable domain (missing parts from reference TRBV19 and TRBJ2-1): DGGITQSPKYLFRKEGQNVTLSCEQNLNHDAMYWYRQDPGQGLRLIYYSQIVNDFQKGDIAEGYSVSREKKESFPLTVTSAQKNPTAFYLCASSIRDGLARLPQFFGPGTRLTVL.

This clone came up once. The V gene is TRBV28, the J gene TRBJ2-7; D might be TRBD2 (5 bases). In germline, CDR1 is MDHEN, CDR2 SYDVKM. This CDR3 comprises 14 residues. Between the trimmed V and J ends, which lost 3 bases and 1 base, there was a span of 10 bases. The CDR3 nucleotides are TGTGCCAGCAGTTTCTCGAGGGAATCCTACGAGCAGTACTTC. This gives the protein CASSFSRESYEQYF. Full variable domain (outside the CDR3, taken from reference TRBV28 and TRBJ2-7): DVKVTQSSRYLVKRTGEKVFLECVQDMDHENMFWYRQDPGLGLRLIYFSYDVKMKEKGDIPEGYSVSREKKERFSLILESASTNQTSMYLCASSFSRESYEQYFGPGTRLTVT.

The chain links TRBV5-6 to TRBJ2-2; D unclear. The CDR3 is made up of 15 amino acids. The germline V and J ends were trimmed by 0 bases and 1 base, with 7 bases remaining between them. Germline CDR1 is SGHDT and CDR2 is YYEEEE. CDR3: CASSLERRNTGELFF. Here the CDR3 DNA reads TGTGCCAGCAGCTTGGAACGCCGGAACACCGGGGAGCTGTTTTTT.

V usage is TRBV7-6 and J usage is TRBJ2-7; 7 nucleotides line up with TRBD2. V was clipped by 5 bases and J by 2 bases; unmatched bases: 6. This CDR3 spans 14 amino acids. Germline lookup yields CDR1 SGHVS and CDR2 FNYEAQ. CDR3 loop: CASSLTSAAYEQYF. The CDR3 coding sequence is TGTGCCAGCAGCCTCACTAGCGCCGCCTACGAGCAGTACTTC.

This rearrangement joins TRBV5-1 to TRBJ2-5; D possibly corresponds to TRBD1 (5 bases). Trimming left V 0 bases short and J 0 bases short, with 6 bases between. This CDR3 has 14 amino acids. From germline, CDR1 is SGHRS and CDR2 YFSETQ. This CDR3 reads CASSLDRHQETQYF. CDR3 sequence (DNA): TGCGCCAGCAGCTTGGACAGGCACCAAGAGACCCAGTACTTC.

V gene TRBV10-3 combines with J gene TRBJ2-7; D call uncertain. This CDR3 contains 14 residues. Trimming took off 2 bases at V and 0 bases at J, with 8 bases between the two ends. Looked up from germline, CDR1 is ENHRY and CDR2 is SYGVKD. The CDR3 DNA sequence: TGTGCCATCAGTGAGCCTGACTTCTCCTACGAGCAGTACTTC. Its translation is CAISEPDFSYEQYF.

The sample holds one count of this clone. This chain connects TRBV30 to TRBJ1-5; no clear D gene. CDR1 and CDR2 from the germline V gene are GTSNPN and SVGIG (reference sequence). The CDR3 loop spans 17 amino acids. V lost 0 bases, J lost 4 bases, and 19 bases lay in between. The DNA of the CDR3 is TGTGCCTGGAGTGTAATCTTCCGGGGTATAGGGAATCAGCCCCAGCATTTT. It encodes CAWSVIFRGIGNQPQHF.

The chain links TRBV9 to TRBJ1-2; the D is unclear. Germline CDR1 SGDLS, CDR2 YYNGEE. Trimming stripped 6 bases from V and 0 bases from J, with 12 bases between. CDR3 length: 14 residues. CDR3 amino acids: CASTRTRTNYGYTF. The CDR3 DNA is TGTGCCAGCACCCGTACGAGGACTAACTATGGCTACACCTTC. Full variable domain (rest looked up from reference TRBV9 and TRBJ1-2): DSGVTQTPKHLITATGQRVTLRCSPRSGDLSVYWYQQSLDQGLQFLIQYYNGEERAKGNILERFSAQQFPDLHSELNLSSLELGDSALYFCASTRTRTNYGYTFGSGTRLTVV.

In its sample, this clone was seen a few times. V and J are TRBV7-6 and TRBJ1-4; no firm D call. V lost 5 bases and J lost 6, with 13 bases in between. The germline V gene encodes CDR1 SGHVS and CDR2 FNYEAQ. This CDR3 region has 14 residues. CDR3 sequence (DNA): TGTGCCAGCAGCCAACGGCTGGTAGATGAAAAACTGTTTTTT. It codes for CASSQRLVDEKLFF.

The chain carries TRBV7-9 and TRBJ2-7, with 10 bases that match TRBD2. V was clipped by 1 base and J by 1 base; unmatched bases: 13. The CDR3 consists of 19 residues. The germline V gene has CDR1 SEHNR and CDR2 FQNEAQ (reference sequence). The CDR3 DNA follows: TGTGCCAGCAGCTTAGAAGTCGTGCGGGGACTAGCGCATTCCTACGAGCAGTACTTC. As protein: CASSLEVVRGLAHSYEQYF.